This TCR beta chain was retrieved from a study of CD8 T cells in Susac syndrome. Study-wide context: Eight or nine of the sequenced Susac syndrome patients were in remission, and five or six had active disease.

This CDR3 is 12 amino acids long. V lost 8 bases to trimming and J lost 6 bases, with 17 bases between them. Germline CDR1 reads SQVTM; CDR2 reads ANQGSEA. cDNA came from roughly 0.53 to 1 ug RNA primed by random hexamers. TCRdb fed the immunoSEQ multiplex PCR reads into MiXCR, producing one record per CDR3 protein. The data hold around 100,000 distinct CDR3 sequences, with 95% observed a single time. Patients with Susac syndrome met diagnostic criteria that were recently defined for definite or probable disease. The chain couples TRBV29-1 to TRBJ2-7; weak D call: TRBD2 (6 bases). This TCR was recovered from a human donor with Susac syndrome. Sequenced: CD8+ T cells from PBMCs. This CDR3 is CSTRLVSREQYF. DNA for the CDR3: TGCAGCACCAGACTAGTTTCCCGCGAGCAGTACTTC.